This T cell receptor beta chain is from a study of cytomegalovirus exposure and HLA in healthy donors. V was cut by 5 bases and J by 9 bases, with 13 bases left in between. The CDR3 sequence is 13 residues long. From germline, CDR1 is KGHSH and CDR2 LQKENI. Study-wide points: Data from an earlier analysis indicated that most TCR beta V segments were productive either about 87% or about 30% of the time. Later analysis identified 17,000 or so TCR beta sequences associated with HLA alleles, using a false discovery rate threshold of 0.05. High specificity and sensitivity for cytomegalovirus status were reported for the classifier.

The primer mix had 60 Vbeta and 13 Jbeta primers. Per the study methods: Roughly 10 million shared chains were among approximately 80 million unique TCR beta chains counted in a later analysis. Using immunoSEQ multiplex PCR, the repertoire was profiled, and TCRdb retains in-frame clones only, with some absent. From that table come the V and J calls and clone size; the DNA was used to work out D and trimming. The repertoire holds 180,000 or so clones, with around 83% as singletons. In this sample, this clone turned up once. Antigen specificity is unknown. The chain joins TRBV18 to TRBJ2-2; D is unclear. The sample consisted of PBMCs. This TCR was recovered from a woman between 50 and 59 years old in good health and CMV-seropositive. This CDR3 reads CASSGPLTRELFF. The CDR3 bases are TGTGCCAGCTCAGGGCCTCTTACCCGGGAGCTGTTTTTT.